A single sample is the source of the 29 T cell receptor beta chains below, sequenced in a study of control samples from healthy donors and cancer patients (dated by TCRdb to 2018 to 2021). Receptor amplification or capture employed the immunoSEQ multiplex PCR assay. TCRdb's version of the immuneACCESS table is confined to in-frame rearrangements and falls short of the full clone set. An unresolved V gene accounts for under half of the shortfall where checked; the remainder is of unknown origin. Here the sample has tens of thousands of clones; 90% to 95% occur a single time. Roughly 1.5% of the sample lies in the top ten. Sequenced: blood. The receptor source for this set is a woman aged 25 to 45 in good health.

With regard to this clone: The sample holds other DNA sequences that translate to the same CDR3. The DNA of the CDR3 is TGTGCCAGCAGTTTTCGGGTGGGAACTGAAGCTTTCTTT. It is translated as CASSFRVGTEAFF. The chain recombines TRBV27 with TRBJ1-1; no definite D call. Trimming shortened V by 3 bases and J by 5 bases, and 10 bases separated the two germline ends. Germline V lookup: CDR1 MNHEY, CDR2 SMNVEV (reference sequence). There are 13 residues in the CDR3.

The J gene is TRBJ1-1, the V gene TRBV29-1; D remains unclear. This CDR3 spans 15 amino acids. Germline values: CDR1 SQVTM, CDR2 ANQGSEA. V was clipped by 4 bases and J by 3 bases, with 18 bases between them. Written as DNA, the CDR3 is TGCAGCGTTGGGGGTAGCAGTACCTTGGACACTGAAGCTTTCTTT. It encodes CSVGGSSTLDTEAFF.

Written as DNA, the CDR3 is TGTGCCAGCAGCTTAGGCAGAAACACTGAAGCTTTCTTT. It translates to CASSLGRNTEAFF. This chain joins TRBV11-3 and TRBJ1-1; no clear D gene. The CDR3 sequence is 13 residues long. Germline values: CDR1 SGHNT, CDR2 YENEEA. The V and J ends lost 1 base and 2 bases respectively, with 5 bases between them.

This chain uses TRBV5-1 with TRBJ2-1, with TRBD2 matching over 11 bases. Losses at the gene ends were 4 bases for V and 6 bases for J; bases not matched to a gene: 3. Germline CDR1 and CDR2: SGHRS and YFSETQ. This CDR3 is 14 amino acids long. CDR3 amino acids: CASSTGTSGNEQFF. CDR3 DNA sequence: TGCGCCAGCAGCACCGGGACTAGCGGCAATGAGCAGTTCTTC.

This CDR3 reads CASSNRDRGFGEKLFF. CDR3 nucleotide sequence: TGCGCCAGCAGCAACCGGGACAGGGGGTTTGGTGAAAAACTGTTTTTT. The V and J genes are TRBV5-1 and TRBJ1-4; 11 bases map to TRBD1. V was clipped by 4 bases and J by 7 bases; unmatched bases: 9. The CDR3 totals 16 residues. Germline CDR1 and CDR2: SGHRS and YFSETQ.

The chain uses TRBV28 and TRBJ1-6; no reliable D call. Trimming left V 3 bases short and J 9 bases short, with 6 bases between. The germline V gene has CDR1 MDHEN and CDR2 SYDVKM. The CDR3 runs 12 residues. DNA of the CDR3: TGTGCCAGCAGTTTGGAAGGTTCACCCCTCCACTTT. It translates to CASSLEGSPLHF.

This clone was observed a single time. The chain employs TRBV30 and TRBJ1-3; 7 bases agree with TRBD1. CDR1 GTSNPN and CDR2 SVGIG come from the germline V gene (reference sequence). Trimming at V came to 7 bases and at J to 5 bases, leaving 8 bases not matched to a gene. The CDR3 is 13 amino acids. The DNA of the CDR3 is TGTGCCTCAGACAGGGAAGAGAGAAACACCATATATTTT. Its protein is CASDREERNTIYF.

The rearrangement links TRBV2 to TRBJ1-4; 8 bases line up with TRBD1. Germline V gene sequence: CDR1 SNHLY, CDR2 FYNNEI. After removal of 4 bases from V and 8 bases from J, the junction contained 6 bases not matched to a gene. The CDR3 spans 14 residues. The CDR3 region is CASSGTGNREKLFF. CDR3 coding DNA: TGTGCCAGCAGTGGGACAGGGAACCGCGAAAAACTGTTTTTT. Variable domain in full (rest from reference TRBV2 and TRBJ1-4): EPEVTQTPSHQVTQMGQEVILRCVPISNHLYFYWYRQILGQKVEFLVSFYNNEISEKSEIFDDQFSVERPDGSNFTLKIRSTKLEDSAMYFCASSGTGNREKLFFGSGTQLSVL.

The chain combines TRBV30 with TRBJ1-1, with no clear D. The CDR3 extends over 13 amino acids. Deletions cut 0 bases from V and 11 bases from J, with 16 bases between. In germline, CDR1 is GTSNPN, CDR2 SVGIG (reference sequence). As DNA, the CDR3 is TGTGCCTGGAGTGTAGTTTCGGGTCCTTGGGCTTTCTTT. Translation: CAWSVVSGPWAFF.

The rearrangement links TRBV19 to TRBJ1-5, with D maybe TRBD1 (6 bases). The CDR3 consists of 14 residues. The ends were cut back, 6 bases at V and 1 base at J, with 10 bases in the middle. Germline V gene sequence: CDR1 LNHDA, CDR2 SQIVND (reference sequence). CDR3 bases: TGTGCCAGTAGCCAGGGGACGAGCAATCAGCCCCAGCATTTT. Amino acids: CASSQGTSNQPQHF.

The rearrangement joins TRBV2 to TRBJ2-3; the match to TRBD1 covers 7 bases. From germline, CDR1 is SNHLY and CDR2 FYNNEI. This CDR3 is built from 16 residues. V was pared by 7 bases and J by 4 bases, with 14 bases of the junction left unmatched. The CDR3 coding sequence is TGTGCCAGCAACCTAGGGGGCCGGCTAGCCGCAGATACGCAGTATTTT. This sequence encodes CASNLGGRLAADTQYF.

This CDR3 reads CASSHERDRVDEKLFF. The CDR3 DNA is TGTGCCAGCAGCCACGAGAGGGACAGGGTGGATGAAAAACTGTTTTTT. This rearrangement joins TRBV9 to TRBJ1-4; 9 bases are a match to TRBD1. V shed 4 bases, J shed 6 bases, and the junction held 10 bases outside the gene matches. Germline loops: CDR1 SGDLS, CDR2 YYNGEE. There are 16 residues in the CDR3.

The CDR3 reads CASSQAGEREQFF. CDR3 DNA: TGCGCCAGCAGCCAAGCGGGGGAGCGTGAGCAGTTCTTC. This rearrangement joins TRBV4-1 to TRBJ2-1, with D possibly being TRBD2 (6 bases). In germline, CDR1 is MGHRA, CDR2 YSYEKL. V lost 1 base and J lost 9, with 10 bases in between. This CDR3 spans 13 amino acids.

The chain combines TRBV18 with TRBJ1-1; TRBD1 might be the D (5 bases). This CDR3 comprises 14 residues. Germline assignment: CDR1 KGHSH and CDR2 LQKENI. Deletions cut 3 bases from V and 1 base from J, with 9 bases between. The CDR3 DNA reads TGTGCCAGCTCACCTGGACACGCGAACACTGAAGCTTTCTTT. This gives the protein CASSPGHANTEAFF.

This chain connects TRBV18 to TRBJ2-1, with 8 bases fitting TRBD1. Germline V CDR1 and CDR2: KGHSH, LQKENI. The CDR3 loop spans 15 amino acids. With 5 bases clipped from V and 8 bases from J, the junction kept 11 bases outside the gene matches. The CDR3: CASSSRTGLSDEQFF. CDR3 nucleotides: TGTGCCAGCTCATCGCGGACAGGGCTTTCTGATGAGCAGTTCTTC.

The chain recombines TRBV9 with TRBJ1-3; 8 bases align to TRBD1. Trimming took 3 bases from V and 0 from J; bases not matched to a gene: 8. Germline V gives CDR1 SGDLS, CDR2 YYNGEE. The CDR3 sequence is 17 residues long. Here the CDR3 DNA reads TGTGCCAGCAGCGCACCCGGGACAGGCAACTCTGGAAACACCATATATTTT. It codes for CASSAPGTGNSGNTIYF.

This chain joins TRBV6-1 and TRBJ1-5; possibly TRBD1 for D (5 bases). CDR1 is MNHNS, CDR2 SASEGT, per germline. The CDR3 has 14 residues. Trimming left V 2 bases short and J 6 bases short, with 11 bases between. CDR3 sequence (DNA): TGTGCCAGCAGTGAAAGTCGCAGGGCTCAGCCCCAGCATTTT. Protein sequence: CASSESRRAQPQHF.

This rearrangement joins TRBV29-1 to TRBJ2-3, with D maybe TRBD2 (6 bases). Germline CDR1 SQVTM, CDR2 ANQGSEA. V dropped 5 bases and J dropped 3 bases, with 15 bases sitting between them. The CDR3 loop spans 14 amino acids. This chain's CDR3 is CSVSQRRGTDTQYF. The CDR3 coding sequence is TGCAGCGTTAGCCAGAGGCGGGGAACAGATACGCAGTATTTT.

This chain joins TRBV9 and TRBJ2-2; D tentatively fits TRBD1 or TRBD2 (6 bases each). V gave up 6 bases and J gave up 0 bases, with 12 bases separating them. CDR1 and CDR2 (germline): SGDLS, YYNGEE. The CDR3 has 15 amino acids. This chain's CDR3 is CASTGRGPNTGELFF. In nucleotides, the CDR3 is TGTGCCAGCACCGGTCGGGGGCCGAACACCGGGGAGCTGTTTTTT.

The V call is TRBV6-1, the J call TRBJ1-6; D gene ambiguous. The V gene lost 3 bases and the J gene lost 7 bases, with 13 bases spanning the gap. CDR3 length: 15 amino acids. Germline V gives CDR1 MNHNS, CDR2 SASEGT. In DNA form, the CDR3 reads TGTGCCAGCAGTGACATGAGACAACCCAATTCACCCCTCCACTTT. Translated, it gives CASSDMRQPNSPLHF.

The chain carries TRBV7-6 and TRBJ1-6; D not certain. The CDR3 is 15 residues long. V lost 2 bases, J lost 0 bases, and 5 bases lay in between. Germline CDR1 SGHVS, CDR2 FNYEAQ. The CDR3 reads CASSLQSSYNSPLHF. The CDR3 nucleotides read TGTGCCAGCAGCTTACAGAGCTCCTATAATTCACCCCTCCACTTT.

The chain uses TRBV25-1 and TRBJ1-3; 7 nucleotides agree with TRBD1. Germline CDR1 reads MGHDK; CDR2 reads SYGVNS. V was clipped by 4 bases and J by 8 bases; unmatched bases: 8. The CDR3 extends over 14 amino acids. The CDR3 nucleotides are TGTGCCAGCAGTGCCGGGACAGCTTGGGACACCATATATTTT. This sequence encodes CASSAGTAWDTIYF.

CDR3 in amino acids: CATSDPRSASGNTIYF. The CDR3 nucleotides are TGTGCCACCAGTGATCCTCGTTCGGCCTCTGGAAACACCATATATTTT. The rearrangement uses TRBV24-1 and TRBJ1-3; D not resolved. Trimming pared 3 bases from V and 0 bases from J, leaving 11 bases between. The CDR3 contains 16 residues. Germline V gene lookup returns CDR1 KGHDR and CDR2 SFDVKD.

The chain uses TRBV7-9 and TRBJ2-3; D is unresolved. Trimming cost V 0 bases and J 2 bases, with 12 bases left between them. The CDR3 runs 16 residues. The germline V gene encodes CDR1 SEHNR and CDR2 FQNEAQ (reference sequence). The CDR3 here is CASSLASTFYTDTQYF. Written as DNA, the CDR3 is TGTGCCAGCAGCTTAGCATCTACCTTCTACACAGATACGCAGTATTTT. Full variable domain (rest looked up from reference TRBV7-9 and TRBJ2-3): DTGVSQNPRHKITKRGQNVTFRCDPISEHNRLYWYRQTLGQGPEFLTYFQNEAQLEKSRLLSDRFSAERPKGSFSTLEIQRTEQGDSAMYLCASSLASTFYTDTQYFGPGTRLTVL.

The V call is TRBV7-6, the J call TRBJ1-3; no reliable D call. The germline CDR1 and CDR2 sequences are SGHVS and FNYEAQ. The CDR3 extends over 16 amino acids. V was shortened by 2 bases and J by 0 bases, with 11 bases between the two germline ends. The CDR3, as DNA: TGTGCCAGCAGCTTATATGGCCATAGCTCTGGAAACACCATATATTTT. It specifies CASSLYGHSSGNTIYF. The complete variable domain, with remaining parts taken from reference TRBV7-6 and TRBJ1-3, reads GAGVSQSPRYKVTKRGQDVALRCDPISGHVSLYWYRQALGQGPEFLTYFNYEAQQDKSGLPNDRFSAERPEGSISTLTIQRTEQRDSAMYRCASSLYGHSSGNTIYFGEGSWLTVV.

The chain combines TRBV28 with TRBJ2-7; TRBD1 aligns across 7 bases. CDR1 and CDR2 from the germline V gene are MDHEN and SYDVKM. Trimming removed 4 bases from V and 0 bases from J; junction bases left unmatched: 6. The CDR3 contains 15 residues. CDR3 protein: CASSSGQASSYEQYF. The CDR3 DNA reads TGTGCCAGCAGTTCAGGACAGGCCAGCTCCTACGAGCAGTACTTC.

The rearrangement links TRBV7-6 to TRBJ2-3, with D possibly TRBD2 on 6 matching bases. Between the trimmed V and J ends, which lost 2 bases and 3 bases, there was a span of 12 bases. CDR1 and CDR2 (germline): SGHVS, FNYEAQ. This CDR3 spans 15 amino acids. The CDR3 DNA reads TGTGCCAGCAGCTTACGGGGGATTTGGACAGATACGCAGTATTTT. Amino acids: CASSLRGIWTDTQYF.

V gene TRBV4-1 combines with J gene TRBJ2-2; 9 nucleotides agree with TRBD1. The CDR3 spans 15 residues. V lost 0 bases to trimming and J lost 7 bases; unmatched junction nucleotides: 3. Germline V gives CDR1 MGHRA, CDR2 YSYEKL. CDR3 sequence: CASSQEQGAYGELFF. CDR3 bases: TGCGCCAGCAGCCAAGAACAGGGGGCTTACGGGGAGCTGTTTTTT.

V and J are TRBV6-6 and TRBJ1-6; D gene ambiguous. Per the germline V gene, CDR1 is MNHNY and CDR2 is SVGAGI (reference sequence). Trimming took 8 bases from V and 9 from J, leaving 8 bases between them. The CDR3 covers 11 residues. The CDR3 bases are TGTGCCAGCGGATATCCTTCACCCCTCCACTTT. It yields the protein CASGYPSPLHF.